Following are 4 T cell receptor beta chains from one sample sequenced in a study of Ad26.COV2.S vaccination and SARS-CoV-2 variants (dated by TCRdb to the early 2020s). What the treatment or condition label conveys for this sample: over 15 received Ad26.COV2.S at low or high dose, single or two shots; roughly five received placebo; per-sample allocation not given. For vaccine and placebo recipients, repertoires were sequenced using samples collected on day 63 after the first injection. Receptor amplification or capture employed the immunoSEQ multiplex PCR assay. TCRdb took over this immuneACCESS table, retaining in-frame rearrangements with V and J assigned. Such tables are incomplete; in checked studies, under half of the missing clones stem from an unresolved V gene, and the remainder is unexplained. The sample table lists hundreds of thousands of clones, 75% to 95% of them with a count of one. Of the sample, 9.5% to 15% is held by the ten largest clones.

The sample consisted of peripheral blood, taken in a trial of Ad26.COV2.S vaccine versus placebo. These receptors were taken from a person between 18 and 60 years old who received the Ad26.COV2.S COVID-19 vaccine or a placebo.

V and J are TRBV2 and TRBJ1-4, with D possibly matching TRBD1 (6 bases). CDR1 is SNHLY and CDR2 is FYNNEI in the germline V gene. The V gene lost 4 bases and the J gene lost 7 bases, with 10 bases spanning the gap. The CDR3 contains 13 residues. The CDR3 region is CASSAGQFEKLFF. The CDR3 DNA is TGTGCCAGCAGTGCAGGACAGTTTGAAAAACTGTTTTTT.

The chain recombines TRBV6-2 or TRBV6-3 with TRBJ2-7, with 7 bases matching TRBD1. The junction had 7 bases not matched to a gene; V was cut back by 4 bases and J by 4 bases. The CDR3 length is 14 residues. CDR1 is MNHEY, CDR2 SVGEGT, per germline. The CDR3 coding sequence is TGTGCCAGCAGTTTCACCGGGACAGCTTACGAGCAGTACTTC. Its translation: CASSFTGTAYEQYF.

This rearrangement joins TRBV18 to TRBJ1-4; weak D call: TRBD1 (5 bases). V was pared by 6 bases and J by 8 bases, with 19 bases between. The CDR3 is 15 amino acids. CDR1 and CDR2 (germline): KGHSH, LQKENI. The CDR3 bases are TGTGCCAGCTCTCCCCAGGGCCGGGAGGGAGAAAAACTGTTTTTT. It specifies CASSPQGREGEKLFF.

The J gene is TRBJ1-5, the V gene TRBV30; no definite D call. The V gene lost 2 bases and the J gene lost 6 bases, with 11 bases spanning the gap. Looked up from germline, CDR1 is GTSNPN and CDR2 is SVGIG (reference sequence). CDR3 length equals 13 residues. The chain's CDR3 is CAWSKAAGQPQHF. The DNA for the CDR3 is TGTGCCTGGAGTAAAGCCGCCGGTCAGCCCCAGCATTTT.